The 9 T cell receptor beta chains below come from one sample, sequenced in a study of response to subunit inactivated influenza vaccine. TCRdb re-derived calls from the RT-PCR reads in MiXCR, one entry per CDR3 protein. The sample records some 500,000 distinct CDR3 sequences, roughly 27% being singletons. The sample consisted of CD4+ T cells sorted from PBMCs, taken more than 4 days after vaccination. The source is a man between 50 and 59 years old who received an inactivated influenza vaccine.

This clonotype was seen only a few times. The chain joins TRBV9 to TRBJ2-3, with a possible D match to TRBD2 (5 bases). Germline V gene data show CDR1 as SGDLS and CDR2 as YYNGEE. The CDR3 is 15 residues long. Trimming pared 5 bases from V and 0 bases from J, leaving 13 bases between. CDR3 coding DNA: TGTGCCAGCAGACCAAGCGGCTCTAGCACAGATACGCAGTATTTT. Translation: CASRPSGSSTDTQYF.

This chain uses TRBV6-1 with TRBJ2-3, with D perhaps matching TRBD1 (6 bases). The germline V and J ends were trimmed by 6 bases and 4 bases, with 20 bases remaining between them. Per germline, CDR1 MNHNS and CDR2 SASEGT. The CDR3 runs to 16 residues. CDR3 in amino acids: CASRRSGVSLADTQYF. CDR3 coding DNA: TGTGCCAGCAGAAGATCAGGGGTTTCCCTTGCAGATACGCAGTATTTT.

This clonotype was seen only once. V and J are TRBV7-9 and TRBJ2-3; tentatively, D is TRBD2 (5 bases). Trimming removed 1 base at V and 3 bases at J, with 11 bases between. This CDR3 has 15 amino acids. From germline, CDR1 is SEHNR and CDR2 FQNEAQ (reference sequence). This CDR3 is CASSLGVGETDTQYF. DNA of the CDR3: TGTGCCAGCAGCTTAGGGGTCGGGGAAACAGATACGCAGTATTTT.

This clonotype was seen only a few times. V gene TRBV20-1 combines with J gene TRBJ2-3; 11 bases are shared with TRBD2. This CDR3 is 15 amino acids long. The V gene's germline CDR1 is DFQATT and CDR2 SNEGSKA (reference sequence). V gave up 5 bases and J gave up 1 base; unmatched junction bases: 5. The CDR3 protein is CSASTSGGRTDTQYF. The CDR3 nucleotides read TGCAGTGCTTCTACTAGCGGGGGTCGCACAGATACGCAGTATTTT.

The table lists this clonotype with a few counts. This chain connects TRBV7-9 to TRBJ2-5; a possible D gene is TRBD2 (6 bases). Germline CDR1 SEHNR, CDR2 FQNEAQ (reference sequence). V was cut by 2 bases and J by 1 base, with 17 bases left in between. The CDR3 sequence is 17 residues long. CDR3 residues: CASSLRGAGSLQETQYF. CDR3 DNA sequence: TGTGCCAGCAGCTTACGAGGGGCGGGGAGCCTCCAAGAGACCCAGTACTTC.

The chain combines TRBV18 with TRBJ2-1; TRBD1 matches at 8 bases. CDR3 length: 12 amino acids. Germline V gene sequence: CDR1 KGHSH, CDR2 LQKENI. The V and J ends lost 6 bases and 9 bases, in that order; junction bases with no gene match: 4. The CDR3: CASSQGAVEQFF. CDR3 in DNA: TGTGCCAGCTCTCAGGGGGCAGTTGAGCAGTTCTTC.

This clonotype turned up a few times. This chain joins TRBV5-1 and TRBJ1-1; D remains ambiguous. CDR1 and CDR2 (germline): SGHRS, YFSETQ. With 1 base removed from V and 4 bases from J, the gap between germline ends came to 8 bases. This CDR3 is built from 13 residues. The CDR3 region has the DNA TGCGCCAGCAGCTTGCTTGCGAGCACTGAAGCTTTCTTT. This encodes CASSLLASTEAFF.

The V and J genes are TRBV7-9 and TRBJ2-7; TRBD1 agrees at 10 bases. Germline V gene sequence: CDR1 SEHNR, CDR2 FQNEAQ (reference sequence). This CDR3 is 15 amino acids long. With 4 bases clipped from V and 5 bases from J, the junction kept 8 bases outside the gene matches. The CDR3 here is CASSYRDRGFHEQYF. The DNA of the CDR3 is TGTGCCAGCAGCTACCGGGACAGGGGTTTCCACGAGCAGTACTTC.

This clonotype came up a few times. The J gene is TRBJ2-2, the V gene TRBV27, with D possibly being TRBD1 (6 bases). Trimming shortened V by 8 bases and J by 4 bases, and 14 bases separated the two germline ends. The CDR3 totals 14 residues. Germline lookup yields CDR1 MNHEY and CDR2 SMNVEV (reference sequence). The CDR3 coding sequence is TGTGCCAGCCTGGACAGAGGGTCCACCGGGGAGCTGTTTTTT. It translates to CASLDRGSTGELFF.